This T cell receptor (beta chain) derives from a study of cytomegalovirus exposure and HLA in healthy donors. About the research overall: The roughly 120 validation repertoires matched the 666 first-cohort repertoires in platform, a later analysis reported.

General study findings and limits: Published work reported that the classifier diagnosed cytomegalovirus status with high specificity and sensitivity. TCR beta chains numbering under 200 were designated cytomegalovirus-associated.

After removal of 1 base from V and 2 bases from J, the junction contained 8 bases not matched to a gene. The CDR3 length is 17 residues. Germline values: CDR1 MDHEN, CDR2 SYDVKM. This clone was detected only once. What it recognizes is unknown. Produced via immunoSEQ multiplex PCR; TCRdb's table is partial and in-frame only. In the table there are some 90,000 clones, 87% of which are singletons. The source is a man aged 18 to 29 in good health and CMV-seropositive. This chain connects TRBV28 to TRBJ2-1; TRBD2 aligns across 7 bases. The sequenced sample consisted of PBMCs. The CDR3 sequence: CASSLSSGGRAYNEQFF. The CDR3 bases are TGTGCCAGCAGTTTATCTTCCGGGGGGAGGGCCTACAATGAGCAGTTCTTC.